The present T cell receptor beta chain was sequenced within a study of T cell responses to AZD1222 COVID-19 vaccine. This table comes from immunoSEQ multiplex PCR, and its TCRdb copy is limited to in-frame clones, with some not included. The sample shows fewer than 85,000 clones, under 95% of them seen only once. Germline V gene lookup returns CDR1 MGHDK and CDR2 SYGVNS. The CDR3 runs to 16 residues. Trimming removed 0 bases from V and 4 bases from J; junction bases left unmatched: 6. The chain combines TRBV25-1 with TRBJ1-2; 9 positions agree with TRBD1. This clonotype was obtained from an adult in good health. The sample consisted of peripheral blood, taken on day 0 of AZD1222 vaccination. The CDR3 nucleotides are TGTGCCAGCAGTGAATATGGGGACAGGGAGGGCTATGGCTACACCTTC. Protein product: CASSEYGDREGYGYTF.